This T cell receptor beta chain was recorded in a study of T-cell reconstitution after alpha-beta-depleted transplantation in children. Looked up from germline, CDR1 is SGHTA and CDR2 is FQGNSA. Trimming took off 5 bases at V and 5 bases at J, with 13 bases between the two ends. This CDR3 spans 14 amino acids. A TCRbeta library incorporating unique molecular identifiers was prepared. MiXCR, run by TCRdb on the PCR reads, gives a single entry per CDR3 protein. The table shows about 230,000 distinct CDR3 sequences, with about 12% occurring only once. The sample consisted of PBMCs from the stem cell graft donor, taken from the stem cell graft. The V gene is TRBV7-2, the J gene TRBJ2-1, with D unresolved. The sequence was collected from a human donor who donated a stem cell graft to a child with acute lymphoblastic leukemia. The CDR3 nucleotides are TGTGCCAGCAGCCCCTCCCTCGCAAACAATGAGCAGTTCTTC. Translated, it gives CASSPSLANNEQFF.